This T cell receptor (beta chain) was profiled in a study of OX40 agonist ivuxolimab in advanced cancers. Overall study context: Those treated in dose escalation had hepatocellular carcinoma, melanoma, renal cell cancer or head and neck cancer. Checkpoint inhibitors had been given previously to about 40% of patients.

The CDR3 sequence is 11 residues long. The V gene's germline CDR1 is SGHDT and CDR2 YYEEEE. Trimming at V came to 1 base and at J to 10 bases, leaving 0 bases not matched to a gene. Sequencing was performed with immunoSEQ multiplex PCR; in TCRdb, only in-frame clones are kept and a portion is missing. The repertoire holds some 43,000 clones, approximately 90% seen once, with 35% to 40% in the top ten. Study-level results: Clonal expansion from baseline to week 6 occurred in both CD4+ and CD8+ T cells.

With respect to this clone: As yet, its antigen is unknown.

The chain carries TRBV5-6 and TRBJ2-3; 7 nucleotides agree with TRBD2. The sequencing here drew on CD4+ or CD8+ T cells sorted from blood, taken in a trial of the OX40 agonist ivuxolimab. The source is an adult with an advanced solid tumor such as melanoma, head and neck, liver or kidney cancer. The CDR3 DNA is TGTGCCAGCAGCTTGCGGGAGGCGCAGTATTTT. This encodes CASSLREAQYF.